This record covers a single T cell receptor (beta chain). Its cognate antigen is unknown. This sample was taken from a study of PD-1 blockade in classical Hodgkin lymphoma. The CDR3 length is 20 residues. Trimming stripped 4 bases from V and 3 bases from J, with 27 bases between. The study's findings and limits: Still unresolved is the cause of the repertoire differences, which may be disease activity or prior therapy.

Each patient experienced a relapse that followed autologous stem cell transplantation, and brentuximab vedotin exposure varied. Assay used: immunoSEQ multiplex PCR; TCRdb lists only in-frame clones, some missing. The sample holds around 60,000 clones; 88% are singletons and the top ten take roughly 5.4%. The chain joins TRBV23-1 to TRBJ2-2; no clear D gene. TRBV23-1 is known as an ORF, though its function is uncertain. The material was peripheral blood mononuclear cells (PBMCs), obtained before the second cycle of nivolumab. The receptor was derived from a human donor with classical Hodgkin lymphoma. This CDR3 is CASSPGRVTQYPLDTGELFF. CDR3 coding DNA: TGCGCCAGCAGTCCAGGTCGGGTCACACAATACCCCCTGGACACCGGGGAGCTGTTTTTT.